This TCR beta chain was obtained from a study of T-cell memory formation after mild COVID-19. Findings and limits, study-wide: Memory sampled before infection contained some responding clones, suggesting cross-reactive memory joined.

This clonotype was found many times. Its antigen is unknown. TCRdb recomputed calls from the 5' RACE reads with MiXCR, one row per CDR3 protein. The repertoire consists of under 250,000 distinct CDR3 sequences, with 9.5% occurring once and the leading ten covering 3.5%. This CDR3 has 17 residues. The germline V gene has CDR1 SGHDT and CDR2 YYEEEE. With 0 bases removed from V and 8 bases from J, the gap between germline ends came to 18 bases. The sequence was collected from a man aged 18 to 35 who had mild COVID-19 (a few samples of this study predate the infection). Cell type and time point are not known. The chain has TRBV5-6 and TRBJ1-6; tentatively, D is TRBD1 (5 bases). The specimen was PBMCs or a T cell subset sorted from them (not recorded which). CDR3 region: CASSLGPGHPAYSPLHF. CDR3 DNA sequence: TGTGCCAGCAGCTTGGGGCCCGGACATCCTGCGTATTCACCCCTCCACTTT.